This T cell receptor (beta chain) was retrieved from a study of cytomegalovirus exposure and HLA in healthy donors. Broader study findings: Among TCR sequences, most were rare, though some public TCRs appeared in many donors. CMV serostatus was the sole immune exposure information available. TCR beta sequences reportedly predicted most subjects' HLA-A and HLA-B alleles accurately.

Worth noting for this clone: Its antigen is still unknown.

Amplification used 60 Vbeta primers and 13 Jbeta primers. Assay used: immunoSEQ multiplex PCR; TCRdb lists only in-frame clones, some missing. The sample carries over 100,000 clones, approximately 74% recorded once. The clonotype was recovered from a male donor in good health and CMV-seronegative. The sample was PBMCs.

The CDR3 sequence is CASSSRHVRGAHGYTF. The CDR3 DNA sequence: TGTGCCAGCAGCTCTAGACACGTCAGGGGCGCGCATGGCTACACCTTC. The chain uses TRBV11-1 and TRBJ1-2; possibly TRBD1 for D (6 bases). Germline assignment: CDR1 SGHAT and CDR2 FQDESV (reference sequence). V lost 4 bases to trimming and J lost 6 bases, with 21 bases between them. This CDR3 is 16 amino acids long.